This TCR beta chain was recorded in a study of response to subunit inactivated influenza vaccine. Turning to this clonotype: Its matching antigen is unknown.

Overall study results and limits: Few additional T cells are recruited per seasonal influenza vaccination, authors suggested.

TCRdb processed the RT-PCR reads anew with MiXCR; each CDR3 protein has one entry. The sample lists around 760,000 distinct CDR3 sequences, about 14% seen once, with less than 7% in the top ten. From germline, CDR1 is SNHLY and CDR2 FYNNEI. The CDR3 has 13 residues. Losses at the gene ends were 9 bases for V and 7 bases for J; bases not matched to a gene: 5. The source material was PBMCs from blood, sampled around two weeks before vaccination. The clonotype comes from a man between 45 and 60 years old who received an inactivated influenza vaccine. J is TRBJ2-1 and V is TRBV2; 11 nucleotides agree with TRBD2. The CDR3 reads CASSGGAPNEQFF. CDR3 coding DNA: TGTGCCAGTAGCGGGGGGGCCCCAAATGAGCAGTTCTTC.